A single sample is the source of the 23 T cell receptor beta chains below, sequenced in a study of T cell clusters in autoimmune cytopenias. TRB was amplified by touch-down multiplex PCR, primer pools A and B combined. Using the multiplex PCR reads, TCRdb records one entry per CDR3 protein without DNA. The sample totals thousands of distinct CDR3 sequences. TRB amplification used roughly 250 ng of peripheral blood genomic DNA. The data also belong to a second study, concerning T cell repertoires in aging, cancer and after chemotherapy.

The specimen was peripheral blood. The origin of the receptors is a human donor in good health.

This chain joins TRBV20-1 and TRBJ1-1. Per germline, CDR1 DFQATT and CDR2 SNEGSKA (reference sequence). This CDR3 contains 16 residues. The CDR3 sequence is CSASGRGRPMNTEAFF.

According to its frequency, this clonotype is medium-sized. The rearrangement joins TRBV11-1 to TRBJ1-2; TCRdb picks TRBD1, but there is no DNA to check that call. Germline assignment: CDR1 SGHAT and CDR2 FQDESV (reference sequence). The CDR3 is 13 residues long. CDR3 protein: CASSPQTGLGYTF. Based on the CDR3 plus reference TRBV11-1 and TRBJ1-2, the full variable domain is EAEVAQSPRYKITEKSQAVAFWCDPISGHATLYWYRQILGQGPELLVQFQDESVVDDSQLPKDRFSAERLKGVDSTLKIQPAELGDSAMYLCASSPQTGLGYTFGSGTRLTVV.

This clonotype shows up as medium-sized (0.01 to 0.1%) by frequency. The rearrangement joins TRBV13 to TRBJ2-7; TCRdb selects TRBD1, and the lack of DNA leaves this call unchecked. The CDR3 covers 15 residues. Looked up from germline, CDR1 is PRHDT and CDR2 is FYEKMQ (reference sequence). This CDR3 is CASSVRDTLPYEQYF.

This CDR3 reads CAWSLPGGGTGETQYF. This sequence joins TRBV30 and TRBJ2-5; the D call of TRBD2 rests on TCRdb alone, since no DNA is present to check it. The CDR3 runs to 16 residues. The germline gives CDR1 GTSNPN, CDR2 SVGIG (reference sequence).

V is TRBV6-2 or TRBV6-3 and J is TRBJ1-2. This CDR3 region has 15 residues. Germline CDR1 MNHEY, CDR2 SVGEGT. The CDR3 spells CASSYSDQGTGGYTF.

This sequence joins TRBV27 and TRBJ2-7. There are 15 residues in the CDR3. Germline CDR1 reads MNHEY; CDR2 reads SMNVEV (reference sequence). The chain's CDR3 is CASSLRSAVTYEQYF.

The CDR3 loop reads CASNRELAGPWGNEQFF. The J gene is TRBJ2-1, the V gene TRBV5-6; TCRdb calls TRBD2, which cannot be checked without DNA. There are 17 residues in the CDR3. Germline CDR1 is SGHDT and CDR2 is YYEEEE.

The V and J genes are TRBV7-9 and TRBJ1-1; checking the TCRdb D call of TRBD1 is not possible without DNA. This CDR3 has 12 amino acids. Germline CDR1 reads SEHNR; CDR2 reads FQNEAQ (reference sequence). This chain's CDR3 is CASSPQGRGAFF.

The CDR3 spells CASSYSFGSYGYTF. V gene TRBV6-2 or TRBV6-3 combines with J gene TRBJ1-2. Germline CDR1 and CDR2: MNHEY and SVGEGT. This CDR3 is built from 14 residues.

In terms of frequency, this clonotype is medium-sized (0.01 to 0.1%). The chain recombines TRBV29-1 with TRBJ1-5; absent DNA, TCRdb's TRBD1 call cannot be checked. The CDR3 length is 12 residues. Germline V CDR1 and CDR2: SQVTM, ANQGSEA. CDR3 sequence reads: CSVGGGKQPQHF.

This clonotype is identified as medium-sized from frequency. The gene calls are TRBV29-1 and TRBJ2-1; TCRdb picks TRBD1, but there is no DNA to check that call. Germline CDR1 and CDR2: SQVTM and ANQGSEA. This CDR3 is 16 amino acids long. The CDR3 is CSVTHRTLSSYNEQFF.

The V call is TRBV29-1, the J call TRBJ2-2; TCRdb names TRBD2, which stays unverified in the absence of DNA. The CDR3 contains 13 residues. Germline assignment: CDR1 SQVTM and CDR2 ANQGSEA. CDR3 loop: CSVLGGRPGELFF.

This clonotype shows up as medium-sized by frequency. The chain combines TRBV19 with TRBJ1-5. The CDR3 is 16 amino acids. Per germline, CDR1 LNHDA and CDR2 SQIVND (reference sequence). The CDR3 spells CASIPHGRAYNQPQHF.

By frequency, this clonotype is medium-sized. The rearrangement joins TRBV19 to TRBJ2-1; TCRdb selects TRBD1, and the lack of DNA leaves this call unchecked. The CDR3 length is 16 residues. Germline V CDR1 and CDR2: LNHDA, SQIVND (reference sequence). This chain's CDR3 is CASSISGDQSYNEQFF.

The chain joins TRBV11-2 to TRBJ2-1. The CDR3 spans 12 residues. Germline CDR1 reads SGHAT; CDR2 reads FQNNGV. This CDR3 is CASSLNQAEQFF.

The V and J genes are TRBV27 and TRBJ1-6; TCRdb selects TRBD1, and the lack of DNA leaves this call unchecked. This CDR3 is built from 14 residues. The germline V gene has CDR1 MNHEY and CDR2 SMNVEV (reference sequence). The CDR3 reads CASRPTDPDSPLHF.

This clonotype is identified as medium-sized from frequency. The gene calls are TRBV27 and TRBJ2-7; TCRdb lists TRBD1, though no DNA is available to test this call. Germline CDR1 and CDR2: MNHEY and SMNVEV (reference sequence). CDR3 length: 15 amino acids. CDR3 loop: CASSPGRGVIYEQYF.

This sequence joins TRBV18 and TRBJ1-2; the TRBD1 assignment by TCRdb is unverifiable without DNA. Germline V lookup: CDR1 KGHSH, CDR2 LQKENI. The CDR3 spans 16 residues. The CDR3 sequence: CASSPQFTGTYYGYTF.

This clonotype is medium-sized by frequency. V is TRBV12-3 or TRBV12-4 and J is TRBJ2-3; checking the TCRdb D call of TRBD2 is not possible without DNA. The length of the CDR3 is 17 residues. CDR3 protein: CASRPSGRAIRTDTQYF.

V gene TRBV6-6 combines with J gene TRBJ2-1; no DNA is available, so the TRBD2 call from TCRdb remains unchecked. The CDR3 extends over 19 amino acids. Per germline, CDR1 MNHNY and CDR2 SVGAGI (reference sequence). CDR3 protein: CASSPGGELAGDSYNEQFF.

The chain has TRBV4-3 and TRBJ2-1; TCRdb designates TRBD2, a call that cannot be tested without DNA. The germline V gene has CDR1 LGHNA and CDR2 YSLEER. This CDR3 region has 16 residues. This CDR3 reads CASSQDNREVLDEQFF.

By frequency, this clonotype registers medium-sized. The chain employs TRBV30 and TRBJ1-2. CDR1 and CDR2 from the germline V gene are GTSNPN and SVGIG (reference sequence). The CDR3 consists of 13 residues. The CDR3: CARREGMAYGYTF.

V gene TRBV27 combines with J gene TRBJ1-1. The CDR3 is 14 residues long. CDR1 is MNHEY and CDR2 is SMNVEV in the germline V gene (reference sequence). The CDR3 here is CASSLNGYGAEAFF.